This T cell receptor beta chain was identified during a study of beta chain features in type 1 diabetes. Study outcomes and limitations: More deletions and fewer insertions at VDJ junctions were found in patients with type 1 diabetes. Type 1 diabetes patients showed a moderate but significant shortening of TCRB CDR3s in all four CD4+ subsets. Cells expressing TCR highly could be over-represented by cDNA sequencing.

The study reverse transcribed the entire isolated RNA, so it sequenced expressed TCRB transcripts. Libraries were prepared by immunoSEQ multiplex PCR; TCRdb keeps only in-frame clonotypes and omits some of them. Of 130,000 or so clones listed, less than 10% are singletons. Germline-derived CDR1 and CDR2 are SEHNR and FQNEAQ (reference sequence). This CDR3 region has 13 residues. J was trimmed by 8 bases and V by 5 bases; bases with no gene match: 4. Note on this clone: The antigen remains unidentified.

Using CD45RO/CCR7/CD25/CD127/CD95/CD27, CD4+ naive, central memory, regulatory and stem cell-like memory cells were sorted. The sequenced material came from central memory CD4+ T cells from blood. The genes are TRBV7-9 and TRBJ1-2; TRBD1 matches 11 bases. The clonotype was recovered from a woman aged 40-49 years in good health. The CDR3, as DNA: TGTGCCAGCAGCGGCGGGACAGGGGGAGGCTACACCTTC. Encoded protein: CASSGGTGGGYTF.